These 5 T cell receptor beta chains came from one sample sequenced in a study of chemoradiotherapy in HPV16-positive cancers. The method was immunoSEQ multiplex PCR; TCRdb's version includes in-frame clones alone and lacks a portion of them. In the table there are roughly 13,000 clones, just under 70% of which are singletons. This specimen was collected from a patient who underwent chemoradiotherapy. These receptors came from a human donor with HPV-associated anogenital cancer.

The rearrangement joins TRBV9 to TRBJ2-3; the match to TRBD2 covers 8 bases. The CDR3 is 16 amino acids. The J segment lost 1 base and the V segment lost 0 bases, leaving 4 bases of the junction unmatched. Germline V gene sequence: CDR1 SGDLS, CDR2 YYNGEE. In DNA form, the CDR3 reads TGTGCCAGCAGCGTAGGGGATAGCGGGGGCACAGATACGCAGTATTTT. Translation: CASSVGDSGGTDTQYF.

The chain carries TRBV15 and TRBJ1-2; no definite D call. V was clipped by 0 bases and J by 9 bases, with 8 bases between them. The V gene's germline CDR1 is LNHNV and CDR2 YYDKDF (reference sequence). CDR3 size: 12 residues. CDR3 sequence: CATSRDRGSYTF. The CDR3 bases are TGTGCCACCAGCAGAGATCGAGGGAGCTACACCTTC.

The chain joins TRBV14 to TRBJ2-4, with TRBD2 identical over 7 bases. Germline lookup yields CDR1 SGHDN and CDR2 FVKESK. The CDR3 loop spans 14 amino acids. V lost 2 bases and J lost 9; bases outside the gene matches: 7. The CDR3, as DNA: TGTGCCAGCAGCCAATCTAACCGCGGGAGCATTCAGTACTTC. Translated, it gives CASSQSNRGSIQYF.

The rearrangement joins TRBV7-2 to TRBJ2-5; D might be TRBD2 (6 bases). CDR1 and CDR2 from the germline V gene are SGHTA and FQGNSA. V was pared by 3 bases and J by 2 bases, with 10 bases between. CDR3 size: 14 residues. The CDR3 coding sequence is TGTGCCAGCAGCTTGGTACGGGGGCAAGAGACCCAGTACTTC. The encoded protein is CASSLVRGQETQYF.

The chain combines TRBV2 with TRBJ2-2; D gene ambiguous. The V end lost 2 bases, the J end lost 8 bases, and 9 bases lay between the germline ends. This CDR3 has 13 residues. Germline loops: CDR1 SNHLY, CDR2 FYNNEI. CDR3 nucleotide sequence: TGTGCCAGCAGTGAATTGGCGTCGGGGGAGCTGTTTTTT. Its translation is CASSELASGELFF.